This T cell receptor beta chain was captured by sequencing in a study of blood T cell repertoires in COVID-19. About the research overall: Sample material is recorded as cDNA or gDNA derived from T cells, B-cell-depleted T cells, or PBMCs.

A few counts support this clone. Germline assignment: CDR1 SGHNT and CDR2 YYREEE (reference sequence). This CDR3 comprises 17 residues. V shed 0 bases, J shed 0 bases, and the junction held 7 bases outside the gene matches. Per the study methods: Scientists estimated how many nucleated cells there were by amplifying reference gene primers. Some clones are missing from TCRdb's copy, which holds only in-frame ones; the method was immunoSEQ multiplex PCR. V and J calls and clone size are as listed in that table; D and trimming were resolved from the DNA. This table holds nearly 200,000 clones, approximately 86% found once.

The rearrangement joins TRBV5-4 to TRBJ1-1, with 8 bases fitting TRBD1. What was sequenced was peripheral blood. The receptor was isolated from a man in his 60s with COVID-19, enrolled during active disease. The CDR3 DNA reads as TGTGCCAGCAGCTTGGCAGGGGGCGCCGGAATGAACACTGAAGCTTTCTTT. This translates into CASSLAGGAGMNTEAFF.